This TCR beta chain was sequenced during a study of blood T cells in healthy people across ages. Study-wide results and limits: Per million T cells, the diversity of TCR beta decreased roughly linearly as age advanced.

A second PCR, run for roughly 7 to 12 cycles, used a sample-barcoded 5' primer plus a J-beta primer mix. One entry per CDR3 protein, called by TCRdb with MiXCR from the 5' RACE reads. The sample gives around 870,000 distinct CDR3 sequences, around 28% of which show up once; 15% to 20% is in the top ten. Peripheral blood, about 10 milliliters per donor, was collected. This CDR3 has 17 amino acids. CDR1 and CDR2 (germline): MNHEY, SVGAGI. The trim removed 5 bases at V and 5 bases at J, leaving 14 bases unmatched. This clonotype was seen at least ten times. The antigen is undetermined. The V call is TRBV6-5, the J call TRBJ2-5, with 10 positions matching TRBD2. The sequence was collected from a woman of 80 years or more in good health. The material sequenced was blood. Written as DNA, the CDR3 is TGTGCCAGCAGTACCCCCCGACTAGCGGGTGACCGGGAGACCCAGTACTTC. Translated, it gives CASSTPRLAGDRETQYF.